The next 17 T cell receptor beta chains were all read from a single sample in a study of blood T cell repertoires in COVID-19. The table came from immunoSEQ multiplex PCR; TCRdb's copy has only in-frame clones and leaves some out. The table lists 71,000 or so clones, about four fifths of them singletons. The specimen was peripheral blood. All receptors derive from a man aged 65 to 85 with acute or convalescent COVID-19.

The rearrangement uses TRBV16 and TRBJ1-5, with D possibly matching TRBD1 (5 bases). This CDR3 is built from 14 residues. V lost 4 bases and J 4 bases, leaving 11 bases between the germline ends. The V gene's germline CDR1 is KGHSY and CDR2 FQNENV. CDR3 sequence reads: CASSPSGGNQPQHF. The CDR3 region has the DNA TGTGCCAGCAGCCCCTCCGGGGGGAATCAGCCCCAGCATTTT.

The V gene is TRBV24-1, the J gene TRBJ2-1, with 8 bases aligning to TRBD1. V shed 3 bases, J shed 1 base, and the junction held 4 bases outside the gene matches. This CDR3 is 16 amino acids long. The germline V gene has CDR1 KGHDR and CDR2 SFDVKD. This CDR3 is CATSDLRQGSYNEQFF. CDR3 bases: TGTGCCACCAGTGATCTCCGACAGGGGTCCTACAATGAGCAGTTCTTC.

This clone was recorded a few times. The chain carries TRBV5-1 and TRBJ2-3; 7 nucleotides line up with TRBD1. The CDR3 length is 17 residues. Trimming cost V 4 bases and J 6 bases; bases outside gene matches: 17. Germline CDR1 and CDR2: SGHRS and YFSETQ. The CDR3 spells CASSPGGELSSPDTQYF. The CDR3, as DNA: TGCGCCAGCAGCCCAGGGGGTGAGCTCTCCAGCCCCGATACGCAGTATTTT.

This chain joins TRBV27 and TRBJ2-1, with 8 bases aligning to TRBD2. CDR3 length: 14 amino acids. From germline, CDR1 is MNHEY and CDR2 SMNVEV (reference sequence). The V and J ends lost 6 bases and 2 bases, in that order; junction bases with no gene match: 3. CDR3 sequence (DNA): TGTGCCAGCAGACTAGCGGAGCCCTACAATGAGCAGTTCTTC. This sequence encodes CASRLAEPYNEQFF.

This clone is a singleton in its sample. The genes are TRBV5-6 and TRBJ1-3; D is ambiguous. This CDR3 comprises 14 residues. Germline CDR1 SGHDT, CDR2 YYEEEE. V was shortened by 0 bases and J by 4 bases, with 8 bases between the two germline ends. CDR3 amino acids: CASSLGRLGNTIYF. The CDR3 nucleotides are TGTGCCAGCAGCTTGGGCAGGCTGGGAAACACCATATATTTT.

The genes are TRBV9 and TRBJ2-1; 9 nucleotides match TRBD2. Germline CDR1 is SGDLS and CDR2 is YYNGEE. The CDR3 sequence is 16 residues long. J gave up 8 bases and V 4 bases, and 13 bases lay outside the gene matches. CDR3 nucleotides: TGTGCCAGCAGCACCCCTCTTAATAGCGGGAGCTATGAGCAGTTCTTC. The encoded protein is CASSTPLNSGSYEQFF.

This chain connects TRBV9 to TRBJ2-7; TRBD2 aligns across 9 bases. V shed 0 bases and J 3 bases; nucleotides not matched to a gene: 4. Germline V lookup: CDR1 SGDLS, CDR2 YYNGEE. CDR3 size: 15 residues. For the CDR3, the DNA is TGTGCCAGCAGCGTAGCACTAGCGGGCCTCTACGAGCAGTACTTC. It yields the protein CASSVALAGLYEQYF.

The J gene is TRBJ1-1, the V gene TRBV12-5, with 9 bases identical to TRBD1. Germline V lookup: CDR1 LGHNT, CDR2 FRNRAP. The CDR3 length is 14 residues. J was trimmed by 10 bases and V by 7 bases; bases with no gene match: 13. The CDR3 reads CASAQATGGVRAFF. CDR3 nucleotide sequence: TGTGCTAGTGCCCAGGCGACAGGGGGGGTTCGAGCTTTCTTT.

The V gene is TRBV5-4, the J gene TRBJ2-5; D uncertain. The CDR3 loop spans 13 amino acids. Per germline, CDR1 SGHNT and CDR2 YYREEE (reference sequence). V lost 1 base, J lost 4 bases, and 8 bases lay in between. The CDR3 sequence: CASSLYAGETQYF. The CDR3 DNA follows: TGTGCCAGCAGCTTGTATGCCGGAGAGACCCAGTACTTC.

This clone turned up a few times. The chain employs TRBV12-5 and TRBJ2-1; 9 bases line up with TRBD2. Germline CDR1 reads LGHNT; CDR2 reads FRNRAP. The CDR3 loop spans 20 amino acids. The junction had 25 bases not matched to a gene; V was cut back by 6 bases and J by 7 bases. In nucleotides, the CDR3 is TGTGCTAGTGGCCGCTCGCGGGGTTCGGCGGTAGCGGGAGCAATTAATGAGCAGTTCTTC. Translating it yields CASGRSRGSAVAGAINEQFF.

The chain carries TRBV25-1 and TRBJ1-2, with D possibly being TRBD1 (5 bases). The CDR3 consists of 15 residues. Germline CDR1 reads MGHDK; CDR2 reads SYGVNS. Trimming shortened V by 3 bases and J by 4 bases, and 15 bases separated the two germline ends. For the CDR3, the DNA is TGTGCCAGCAGTGACCCCGGGCAGGGCTTCTATGGCTACACCTTC. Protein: CASSDPGQGFYGYTF.

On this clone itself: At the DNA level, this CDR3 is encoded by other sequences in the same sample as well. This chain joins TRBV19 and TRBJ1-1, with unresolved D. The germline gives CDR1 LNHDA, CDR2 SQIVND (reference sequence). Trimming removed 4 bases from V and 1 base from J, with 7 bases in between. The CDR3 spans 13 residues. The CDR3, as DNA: TGTGCCAGTAGTAGAACACAGAACACTGAAGCTTTCTTT. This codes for CASSRTQNTEAFF.

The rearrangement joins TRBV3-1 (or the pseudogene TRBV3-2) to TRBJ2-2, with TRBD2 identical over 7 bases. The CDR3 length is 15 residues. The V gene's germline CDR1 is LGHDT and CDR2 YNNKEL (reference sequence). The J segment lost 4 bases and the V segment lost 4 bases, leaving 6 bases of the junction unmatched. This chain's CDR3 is CASSPYTGGTGELFF. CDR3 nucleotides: TGTGCCAGCAGCCCCTACACGGGAGGCACCGGGGAGCTGTTTTTT.

The CDR3 coding sequence is TGTGCCAGCAGTTACTCGGAGGCGGGAGGGGACGAGCAGTACTTC. Protein product: CASSYSEAGGDEQYF. The chain employs TRBV6-6 and TRBJ2-7; 9 nucleotides agree with TRBD2. The CDR3 consists of 15 residues. The trim removed 0 bases at V and 5 bases at J, leaving 5 bases unmatched. Looked up from germline, CDR1 is MNHNY and CDR2 is SVGAGI (reference sequence).

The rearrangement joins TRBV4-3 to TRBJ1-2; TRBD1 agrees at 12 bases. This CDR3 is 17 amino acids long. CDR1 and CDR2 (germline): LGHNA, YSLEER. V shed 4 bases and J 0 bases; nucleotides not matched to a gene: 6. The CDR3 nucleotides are TGCGCCAGCAGCCGGGGGACAGGGGGCTCTTCTAACTATGGCTACACCTTC. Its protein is CASSRGTGGSSNYGYTF.

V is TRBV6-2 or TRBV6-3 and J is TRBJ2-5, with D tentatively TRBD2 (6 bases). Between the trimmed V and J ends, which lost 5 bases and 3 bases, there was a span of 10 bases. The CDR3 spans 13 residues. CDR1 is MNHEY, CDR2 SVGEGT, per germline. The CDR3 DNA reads TGTGCCAGCAGTCTGCCGGGAGAAGAGACCCAGTACTTC. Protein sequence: CASSLPGEETQYF.

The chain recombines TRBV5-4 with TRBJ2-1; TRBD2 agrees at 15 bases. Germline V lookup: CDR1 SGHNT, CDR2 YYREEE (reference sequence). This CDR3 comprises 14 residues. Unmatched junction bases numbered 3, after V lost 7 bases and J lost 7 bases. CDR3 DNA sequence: TGTGCCAGCCGGACTAGCGGGGGGGGTAATGAGCAGTTCTTC. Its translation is CASRTSGGGNEQFF.